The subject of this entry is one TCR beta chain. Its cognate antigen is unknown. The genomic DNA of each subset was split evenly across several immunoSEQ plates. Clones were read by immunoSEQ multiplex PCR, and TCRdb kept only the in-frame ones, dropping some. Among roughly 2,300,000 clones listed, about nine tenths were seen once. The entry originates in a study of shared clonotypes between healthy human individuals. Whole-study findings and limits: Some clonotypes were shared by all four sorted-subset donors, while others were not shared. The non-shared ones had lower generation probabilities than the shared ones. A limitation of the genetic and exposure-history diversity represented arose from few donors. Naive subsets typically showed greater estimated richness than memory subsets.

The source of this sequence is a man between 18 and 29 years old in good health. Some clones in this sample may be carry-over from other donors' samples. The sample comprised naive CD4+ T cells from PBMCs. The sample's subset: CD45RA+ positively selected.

CDR3 region: CASSPTGSTDTQYF. In DNA form, the CDR3 reads TGTGCCAGCAGCCCAACAGGGAGCACAGATACGCAGTATTTT. The V call is TRBV11-3, the J call TRBJ2-3; D perhaps matches TRBD1 (6 bases). Deletions cut 5 bases from V and 0 bases from J, with 9 bases between. This CDR3 spans 14 amino acids. The V gene's germline CDR1 is SGHNT and CDR2 YENEEA.